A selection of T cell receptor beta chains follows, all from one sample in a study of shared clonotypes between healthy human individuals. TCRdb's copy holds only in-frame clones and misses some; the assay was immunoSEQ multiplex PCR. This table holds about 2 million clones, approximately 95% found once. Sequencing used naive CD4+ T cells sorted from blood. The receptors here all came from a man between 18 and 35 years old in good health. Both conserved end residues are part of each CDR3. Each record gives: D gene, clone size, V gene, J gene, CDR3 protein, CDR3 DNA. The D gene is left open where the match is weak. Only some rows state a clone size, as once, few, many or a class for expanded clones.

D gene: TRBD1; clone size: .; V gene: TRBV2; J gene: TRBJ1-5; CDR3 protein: CASKDRGASQPQHF; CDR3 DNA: TGTGCCAGCAAAGACAGGGGTGCAAGTCAGCCCCAGCATTTT
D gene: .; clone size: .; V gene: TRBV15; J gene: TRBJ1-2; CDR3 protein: CATSRDYDNGGYYTF; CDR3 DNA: TGTGCCACCAGCAGAGATTACGACAATGGCGGGTACTACACCTTC
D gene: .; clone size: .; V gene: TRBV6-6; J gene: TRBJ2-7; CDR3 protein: CASSYRPGRTYEQYF; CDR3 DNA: TGTGCCAGCAGTTACCGGCCAGGTAGGACCTACGAGCAGTACTTC
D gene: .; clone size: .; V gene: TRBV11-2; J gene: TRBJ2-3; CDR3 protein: CASSLDRGNADTQYF; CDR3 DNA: TGTGCCAGCAGCTTAGATCGGGGGAACGCAGATACGCAGTATTTT
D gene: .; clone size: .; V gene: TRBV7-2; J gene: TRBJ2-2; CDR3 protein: CASSLESPGELFF; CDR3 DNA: TGTGCCAGCAGCTTAGAGAGTCCAGGGGAGCTGTTTTTT
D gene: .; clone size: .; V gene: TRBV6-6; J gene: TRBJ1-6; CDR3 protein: CASSQQTYNSPLHF; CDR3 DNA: TGTGCCAGCAGTCAACAAACCTATAATTCACCCCTCCACTTT
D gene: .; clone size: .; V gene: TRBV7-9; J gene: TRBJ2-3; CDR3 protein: CASSPPMRKDTQYF; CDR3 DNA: TGTGCCAGCAGCCCCCCGATGCGGAAAGATACGCAGTATTTT
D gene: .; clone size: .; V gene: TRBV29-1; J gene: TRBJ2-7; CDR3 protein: CSVRKGGIGDEQYF; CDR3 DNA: TGCAGCGTTCGTAAGGGTGGGATTGGGGACGAGCAGTACTTC
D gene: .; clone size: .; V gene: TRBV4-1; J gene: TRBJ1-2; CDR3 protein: CASSPRGLGEGYGYTF; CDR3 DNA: TGCGCCAGCAGCCCCCGGGGCCTAGGAGAAGGCTATGGCTACACCTTC
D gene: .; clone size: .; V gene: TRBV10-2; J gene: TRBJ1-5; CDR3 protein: CASSDREIDNQPQHF; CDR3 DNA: TGCGCCAGCAGTGACAGGGAGATCGACAATCAGCCCCAGCATTTT
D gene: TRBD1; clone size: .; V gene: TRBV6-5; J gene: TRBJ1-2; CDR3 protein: CASRSGQGYTF; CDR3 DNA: TGTGCCAGCAGGTCGGGACAGGGCTACACCTTC
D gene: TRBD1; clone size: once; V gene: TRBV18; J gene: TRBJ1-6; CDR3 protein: CASSPRDSNNSPLHF; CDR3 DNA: TGTGCCAGCTCACCACGGGACAGCAATAATTCACCCCTCCACTTT
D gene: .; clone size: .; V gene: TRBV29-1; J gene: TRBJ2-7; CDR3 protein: CSVGRTTYEQYF; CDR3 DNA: TGCAGCGTTGGTAGGACAACCTACGAGCAGTACTTC
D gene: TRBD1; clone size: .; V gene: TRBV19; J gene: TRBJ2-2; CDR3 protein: CASRSGGETGELFF; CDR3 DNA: TGTGCCAGTAGATCAGGGGGCGAGACCGGGGAGCTGTTTTTT
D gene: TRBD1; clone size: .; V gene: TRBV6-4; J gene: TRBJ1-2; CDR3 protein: CASSEQGQGGYGYTF; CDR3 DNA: TGTGCCAGCAGTGAGCAGGGACAGGGTGGCTATGGCTACACCTTC
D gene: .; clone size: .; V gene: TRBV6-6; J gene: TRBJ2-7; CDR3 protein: CASSYGRGGYEQYF; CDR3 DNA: TGTGCCAGCAGTTATGGCAGGGGAGGATACGAGCAGTACTTC
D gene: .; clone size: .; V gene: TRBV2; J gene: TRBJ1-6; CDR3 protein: CASSEKGDDYNSPLHF; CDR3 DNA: TGTGCCAGCAGTGAAAAGGGTGACGATTATAATTCACCCCTCCACTTT
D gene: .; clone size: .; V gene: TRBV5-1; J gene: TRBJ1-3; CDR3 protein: CASGSGNTIYF; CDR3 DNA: TGCGCCAGCGGCTCTGGAAACACCATATATTTT
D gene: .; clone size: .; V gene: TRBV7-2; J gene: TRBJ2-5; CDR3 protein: CASRSQSKTQYF; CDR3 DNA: TGTGCCAGCAGATCACAGTCTAAGACCCAGTACTTC
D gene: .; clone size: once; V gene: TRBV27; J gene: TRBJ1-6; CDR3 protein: CASSLLTTGSPLHF; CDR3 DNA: TGTGCCAGCAGTTTATTGACTACCGGATCACCCCTCCACTTT
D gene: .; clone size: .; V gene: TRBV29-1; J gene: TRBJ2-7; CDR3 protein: CSVLGVHEQYF; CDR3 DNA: TGCAGCGTCCTGGGGGTCCACGAGCAGTACTTC
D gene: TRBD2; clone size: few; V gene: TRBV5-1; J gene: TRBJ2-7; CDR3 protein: CASSLGAAGGSYEQYF; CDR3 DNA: TGCGCCAGCAGCTTGGGTGCGGCGGGAGGATCCTACGAGCAGTACTTC
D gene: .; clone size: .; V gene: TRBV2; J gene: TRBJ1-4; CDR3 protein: CASSDNQLMKGLFF; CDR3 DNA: TGTGCCAGCAGTGACAATCAACTAATGAAGGGACTGTTTTTT
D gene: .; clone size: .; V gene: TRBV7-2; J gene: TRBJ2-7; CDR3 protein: CASSLVGNGRYEQYF; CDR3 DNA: TGTGCCAGCAGCTTAGTAGGGAACGGTAGGTACGAGCAGTACTTC
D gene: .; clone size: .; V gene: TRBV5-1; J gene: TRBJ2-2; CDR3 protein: CASKVAENTGELFF; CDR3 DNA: TGCGCCAGCAAGGTAGCGGAGAACACCGGGGAGCTGTTTTTT
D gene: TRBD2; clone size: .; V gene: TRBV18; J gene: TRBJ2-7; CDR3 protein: CASSLFRDTTSGNGYEQYF; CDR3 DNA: TGTGCCAGCTCACTATTCCGGGACACCACTAGCGGGAATGGATACGAGCAGTACTTC
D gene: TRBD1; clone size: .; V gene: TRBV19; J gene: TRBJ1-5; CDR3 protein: CASSVDREYQPQHF; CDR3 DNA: TGTGCCAGTAGTGTGGACAGGGAGTACCAGCCCCAGCATTTT
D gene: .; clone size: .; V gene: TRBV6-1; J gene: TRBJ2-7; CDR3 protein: CASSSRIPEQYF; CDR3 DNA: TGTGCCAGCAGCTCCAGAATCCCGGAGCAGTACTTC
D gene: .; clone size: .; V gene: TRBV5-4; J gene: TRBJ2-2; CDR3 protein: CASSPEPQNTGELFF; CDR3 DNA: TGTGCCAGCAGCCCCGAACCCCAAAACACCGGGGAGCTGTTTTTT
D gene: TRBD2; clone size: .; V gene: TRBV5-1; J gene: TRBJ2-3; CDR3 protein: CASSLRTSEDTQYF; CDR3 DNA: TGCGCCAGCAGCTTGCGGACTAGCGAAGATACGCAGTATTTT
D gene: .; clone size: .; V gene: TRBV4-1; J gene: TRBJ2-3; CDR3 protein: CASSQRQSTSTDTQYF; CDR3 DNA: TGCGCCAGCAGCCAACGACAGTCGACTAGCACAGATACGCAGTATTTT
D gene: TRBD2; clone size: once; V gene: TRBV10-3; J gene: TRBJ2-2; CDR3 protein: CAAGATRSGGSPGELFF; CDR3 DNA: TGTGCCGCCGGCGCCACCCGAAGCGGGGGATCCCCCGGGGAGCTGTTTTTT
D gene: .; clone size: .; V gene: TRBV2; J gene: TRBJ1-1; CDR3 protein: CASSEDQGGAFF; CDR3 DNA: TGTGCCAGCAGTGAGGATCAAGGGGGAGCTTTCTTT
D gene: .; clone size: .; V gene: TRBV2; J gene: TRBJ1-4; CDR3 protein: CASNRDNEKLFF; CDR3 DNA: TGTGCCAGCAACCGGGACAACGAAAAACTGTTTTTT
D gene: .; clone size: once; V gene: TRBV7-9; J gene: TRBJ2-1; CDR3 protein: CASSKLGAVSSYNEQFF; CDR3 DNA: TGTGCCAGCAGCAAGCTCGGGGCCGTGAGCTCCTACAATGAGCAGTTCTTC
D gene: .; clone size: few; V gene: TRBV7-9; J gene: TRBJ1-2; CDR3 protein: CASSSGDYGYTF; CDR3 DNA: TGTGCCAGCAGTAGTGGTGACTATGGCTACACCTTC
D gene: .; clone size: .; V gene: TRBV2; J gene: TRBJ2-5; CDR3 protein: CARKIGGKETQYF; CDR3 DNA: TGTGCCAGAAAAATTGGGGGTAAAGAGACCCAGTACTTC
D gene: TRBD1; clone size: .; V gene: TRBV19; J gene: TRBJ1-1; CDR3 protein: CASTLRTGGTEAFF; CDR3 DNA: TGTGCCAGTACCCTAAGGACAGGGGGGACTGAAGCTTTCTTT
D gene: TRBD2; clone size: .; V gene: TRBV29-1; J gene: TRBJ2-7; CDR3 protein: CSVVRGGEQYF; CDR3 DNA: TGCAGCGTTGTACGGGGGGGCGAGCAGTACTTC
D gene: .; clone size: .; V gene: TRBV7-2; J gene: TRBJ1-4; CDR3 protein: CASSLAAGSNEKLFF; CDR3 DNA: TGTGCCAGCAGCCTCGCGGCGGGGTCTAATGAAAAACTGTTTTTT
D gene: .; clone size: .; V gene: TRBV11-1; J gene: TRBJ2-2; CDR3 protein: CASRVSPANTGELFF; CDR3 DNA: TGTGCCAGCAGAGTTTCTCCAGCGAACACCGGGGAGCTGTTTTTT